The text below deals with one T cell receptor beta chain. Its antigen specificity is not known. Base quality data are lacking; no much larger clone is found one base away. TCRbeta CDR3 regions were amplified from genomic DNA using the immunoSEQ Assay, a bias-controlled multiplex PCR. As for how the authors treated the data: Nucleated cell counts per sample were estimated from amplification of reference gene primers within the assay. To quantify the absolute abundance of each unique TCRbeta CDR3 rearrangement, sequence reads were collapsed and filtered. For each sample, productive Simpson clonality was calculated as the square root of Simpson's diversity index across productive rearrangements. Entries here come from immuneACCESS through TCRdb and include only in-frame sequences with V and J called. Some clones fail to appear in such tables; in the studies checked, an unresolved V gene covers under half of the shortfall, and the cause of the remainder is unknown. That table is the source of V, J and clone size, and D and trimming were worked out from the DNA. The sample records 200,000 to 250,000 clones, 65% to 90% of which are singletons. Of the sample, less than 2% falls within the top ten clones.

This specimen comes from a study of blood T cell repertoires in COVID-19 (dated by TCRdb to between 2020 and 2021). Notes on the research overall: The collaborator samples originated in the United States, Italy and Spain and spanned the acute and convalescent phases of COVID-19. The prospective study material was composed of cDNA or gDNA derived from T cells, B-cell-depleted T cells, or PBMCs. The sample metadata nearly always contained a de-identified subject ID, COVID-19 status, age in years and sex. HLA class I and class II types, where available, came from metadata supplied by the sample provider rather than from assay-based typing. The repertoires were made available in a free public database intended to serve as a resource for research on the immune response to SARS-CoV-2. The dataset comprised deeply sampled blood TCRbeta repertoires from subjects exposed to, actively infected with, or recovered from COVID-19. Samples were obtained from the ongoing ImmuneRACE study (first 160 participants) and from over 1,000 subjects provided by 6 global collaborators.

Broad study findings and their caveats: Clinical and demographic metadata were provided uncurated, with the amount varying by source and participant.

Participants in the prospective study were aged roughly 18 to 100 years, lived in some 24 United States geographic areas, and enrolled through a virtual design. Cohort assignment in the prospective study relied on participant-reported clinical history from a screening survey and a study questionnaire. Recovered participants in ImmuneRACE Cohort 3 were defined as having two consecutive negative NP/OP PCR tests, clearance from a healthcare professional, or resolution of symptoms. Each participant in the prospective study had whole blood, serum and a nasopharyngeal or oropharyngeal swab collected by mobile phlebotomists. Prospective study participants could optionally give additional blood draws and questionnaires over an approximately two-month period. Before DNA extraction, prospective study blood samples were shipped either frozen or at room temperature. The germline ends are 14 bases apart after V is trimmed by 5 bases and J by 10 bases. The germline V gene yields KGHDR for CDR1 and SFDVKD for CDR2. Measured from the cysteine to the phenylalanine, the CDR3 is 13 residues long. Solely the CDR3 DNA is kept, with 39 bases framed from the first base.

The origin of this receptor is a man between 40 and 49 years old who had recovered from COVID-19. Material for sequencing was PBMCs or T cells enriched from blood (not recorded which). The chain is made from TRBV24-1 and TRBJ2-1; TRBD2 could be the D gene, as 5 bases match. Here the CDR3 is given as CATSAEDWREQFF. The DNA reads as follows: TGTGCCACCAGTGCCGAGGACTGGAGGGAGCAGTTCTTC.